This T cell receptor beta chain was captured in a study of T cell repertoires in cytomegalovirus infection. Across the study: Matching HLA type, along with CMV infection, was indicated by public TCR beta signatures.

TCRdb re-called the reads with MiXCR, one entry per CDR3 protein. The sample includes roughly 68,000 distinct CDR3 sequences, 20% to 25% of them seen just once. As concerns this clonotype: Its cognate antigen is unknown.

V lost 3 bases and J 0 bases, leaving 18 bases between the germline ends. CDR1 and CDR2 (germline): GTSNPN, SVGIG (reference sequence). The CDR3 contains 17 residues. The clonotype originates from a human donor in good health (CMV status not recorded). Some clones in this sample may be carry-over from other donors' samples. The material sequenced was PBMCs, sequenced either directly or after in vitro stimulation (not recorded which). The genes are TRBV30 and TRBJ1-3; a weak D match, TRBD1 (6 bases). CDR3 bases: TGTGCCTGGAGCGTAACGGGGACATCTATCTCTGGAAACACCATATATTTT. It codes for CAWSVTGTSISGNTIYF.